This TCR beta chain was captured in a study of control samples from healthy donors and cancer patients. The ends lost 6 bases at V and 4 bases at J; junction bases unmatched: 8. The CDR3 sequence is 15 residues long. Germline assignment: CDR1 KGHSH and CDR2 LQKENI. Sequencing used immunoSEQ multiplex PCR; TCRdb keeps in-frame clones, though not all of them. The table records about 220,000 clones, just under 95% of them present only once. The chain combines TRBV18 with TRBJ1-2; 10 bases map to TRBD1. Sequenced: blood. This TCR came from a man over 45 in good health. CDR3 sequence reads: CASSPGQGPGYGYTF. In DNA, the CDR3 is TGTGCCAGCTCCCCGGGACAGGGGCCGGGCTATGGCTACACCTTC.